This record looks at one T cell receptor (beta chain) sequence and its context. Its antigen is not identified. These data belong to a study of T cell responses to AZD1222 COVID-19 vaccine. General study findings and limits: Across spike, vaccine-associated CD4 TCRs were found, dominant at 160-218 and 743-854. Seropositivity was recorded at baseline in only six AZD1222 recipients. All repertoire sampling was performed exclusively after the peak T cell response. The sample set comprised mostly white British donors with more females, and clonal diversity was possibly underestimated.

Using immunoSEQ multiplex PCR, the repertoire was profiled, and TCRdb retains in-frame clones only, with some absent. The top ten hold roughly 0.51% of the sample, which has 250,000 to 300,000 clones, 94% seen once. CDR1 and CDR2 from the germline V gene are LNHDA and SQIVND (reference sequence). The length of the CDR3 is 14 residues. J gave up 4 bases and V 6 bases, and 8 bases lay outside the gene matches. This chain links TRBV19 with TRBJ2-7; TRBD1 matches 8 bases. The origin of this receptor is an adult who received the AZD1222 COVID-19 vaccine. This sample comprised peripheral blood, obtained 28 days after the second AZD1222 dose. In nucleotides, the CDR3 is TGTGCCAGTAGAGCGAGGGACAGGCCGTACGAGCAGTACTTC. Encoded protein: CASRARDRPYEQYF.